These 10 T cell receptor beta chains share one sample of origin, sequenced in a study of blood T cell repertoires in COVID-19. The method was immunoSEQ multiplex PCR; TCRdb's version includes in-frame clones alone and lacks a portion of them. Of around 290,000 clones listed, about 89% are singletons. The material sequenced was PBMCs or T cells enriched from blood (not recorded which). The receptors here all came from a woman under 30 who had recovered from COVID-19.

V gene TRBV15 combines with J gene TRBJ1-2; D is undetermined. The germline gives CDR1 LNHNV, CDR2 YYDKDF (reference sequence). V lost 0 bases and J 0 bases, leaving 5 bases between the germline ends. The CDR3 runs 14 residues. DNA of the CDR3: TGTGCCACCAGCAGAGATCTTACTAACTATGGCTACACCTTC. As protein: CATSRDLTNYGYTF.

The CDR3 DNA reads TGCGCCAGCAGCCAAGAGGGGCAGGGGGCTGAAGGAAACACCATATATTTT. It yields the protein CASSQEGQGAEGNTIYF. J is TRBJ1-3 and V is TRBV4-3; 8 nucleotides line up with TRBD1. J lost 4 bases, V lost 0 bases, and 8 bases had no gene match. CDR3 length: 17 residues. The germline gives CDR1 LGHNA, CDR2 YSLEER.

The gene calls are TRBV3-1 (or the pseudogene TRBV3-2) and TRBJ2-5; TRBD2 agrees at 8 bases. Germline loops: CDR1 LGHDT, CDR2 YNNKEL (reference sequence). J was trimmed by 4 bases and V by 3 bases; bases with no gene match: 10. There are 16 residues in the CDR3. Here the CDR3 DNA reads TGTGCCAGCAGCCATTTTTACCCCGGGAGGGCAGAGACCCAGTACTTC. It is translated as CASSHFYPGRAETQYF.

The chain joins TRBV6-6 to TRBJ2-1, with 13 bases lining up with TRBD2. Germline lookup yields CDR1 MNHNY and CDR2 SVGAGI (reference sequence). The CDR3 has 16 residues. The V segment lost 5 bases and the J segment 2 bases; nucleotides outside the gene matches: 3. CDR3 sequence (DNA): TGTGCCAGCAGTCTAACTAGCGGGAGGGCCTACAATGAGCAGTTCTTC. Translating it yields CASSLTSGRAYNEQFF.

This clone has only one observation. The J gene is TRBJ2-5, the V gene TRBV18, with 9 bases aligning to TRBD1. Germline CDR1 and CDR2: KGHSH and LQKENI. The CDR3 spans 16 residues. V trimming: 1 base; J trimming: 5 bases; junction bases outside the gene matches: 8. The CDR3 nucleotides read TGTGCCAGCTCACCACAACTGGGACAGGGTGTGGAGACCCAGTACTTC. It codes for CASSPQLGQGVETQYF.

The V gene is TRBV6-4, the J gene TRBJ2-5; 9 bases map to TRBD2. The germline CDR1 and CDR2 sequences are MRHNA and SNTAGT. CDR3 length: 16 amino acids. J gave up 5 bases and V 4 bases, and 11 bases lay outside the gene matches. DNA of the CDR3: TGTGCCAGCAGTGTCGGGGTAGCGGGAGTCTGGGAGACCCAGTACTTC. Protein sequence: CASSVGVAGVWETQYF.

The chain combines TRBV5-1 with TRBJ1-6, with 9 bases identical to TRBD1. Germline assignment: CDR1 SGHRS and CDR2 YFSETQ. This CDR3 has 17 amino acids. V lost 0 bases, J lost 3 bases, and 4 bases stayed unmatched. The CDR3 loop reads CASSLGDRAFYNSPLHF. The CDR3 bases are TGCGCCAGCAGCTTGGGGGACAGGGCCTTCTATAATTCACCCCTCCACTTT.

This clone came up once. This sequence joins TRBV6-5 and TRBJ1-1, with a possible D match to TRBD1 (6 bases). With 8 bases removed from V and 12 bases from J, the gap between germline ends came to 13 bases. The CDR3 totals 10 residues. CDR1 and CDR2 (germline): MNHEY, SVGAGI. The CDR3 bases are TGTGCCAGCGCACAGGGCCTACCTTTCTTT. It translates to CASAQGLPFF.

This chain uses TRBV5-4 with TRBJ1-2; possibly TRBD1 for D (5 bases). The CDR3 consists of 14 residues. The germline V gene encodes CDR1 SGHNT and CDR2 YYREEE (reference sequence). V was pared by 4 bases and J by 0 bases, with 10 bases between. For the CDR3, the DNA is TGTGCCAGCAGCGTTCGACAGACTAACTATGGCTACACCTTC. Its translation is CASSVRQTNYGYTF.

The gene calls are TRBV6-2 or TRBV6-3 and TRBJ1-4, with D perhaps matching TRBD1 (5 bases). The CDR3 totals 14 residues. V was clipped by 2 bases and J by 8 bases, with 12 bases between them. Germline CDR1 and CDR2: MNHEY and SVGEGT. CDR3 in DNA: TGTGCCAGCAGTTACGGGGACTGGCAGGAAAAACTGTTTTTT. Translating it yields CASSYGDWQEKLFF.